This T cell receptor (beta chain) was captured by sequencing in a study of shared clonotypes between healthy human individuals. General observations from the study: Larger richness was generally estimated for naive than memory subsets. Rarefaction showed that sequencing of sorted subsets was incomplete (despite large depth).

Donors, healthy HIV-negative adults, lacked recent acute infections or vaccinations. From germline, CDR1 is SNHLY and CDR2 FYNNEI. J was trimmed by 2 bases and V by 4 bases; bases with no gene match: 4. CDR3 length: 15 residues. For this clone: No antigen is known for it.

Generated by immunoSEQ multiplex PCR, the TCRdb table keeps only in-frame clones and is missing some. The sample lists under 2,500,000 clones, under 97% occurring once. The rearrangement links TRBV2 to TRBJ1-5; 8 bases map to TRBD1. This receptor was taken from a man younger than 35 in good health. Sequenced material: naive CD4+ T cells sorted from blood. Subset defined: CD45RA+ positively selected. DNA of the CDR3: TGTGCCAGCAGTGGGCCAGGGGGCGGCAATCAGCCCCAGCATTTT. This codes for CASSGPGGGNQPQHF.